This TCR beta chain was recorded in a study of blood T cell repertoires in COVID-19. Study summary: The United States, Italy and Spain supplied acute and convalescent COVID-19 samples. Sources were T cells, B-cell-depleted T cells, or PBMCs; the material itself was cDNA or gDNA.

This clone was found once. Original processing methods: Amplified reference gene primers provided the basis for estimating nucleated cell counts. Assay: immunoSEQ multiplex PCR; the TCRdb copy retains only in-frame clones and omits some. That table furnishes V, J and clone size, whereas the DNA furnished D and trimming. The table includes about 200,000 clones, 75% to 90% detected once. Germline V gene sequence: CDR1 SGDLS, CDR2 YYNGEE. With V trimmed by 0 bases and J by 1 base, 4 bases remained unmatched. There are 17 residues in the CDR3. The genes are TRBV9 and TRBJ2-5, with TRBD2 identical over 12 bases. Sequences were obtained from peripheral blood. The clonotype comes from a man in his 60s who had recovered from COVID-19. CDR3 protein: CASSVAASGRAQETQYF. In DNA form, the CDR3 reads TGTGCCAGCAGCGTAGCGGCTAGCGGGAGGGCCCAAGAGACCCAGTACTTC.